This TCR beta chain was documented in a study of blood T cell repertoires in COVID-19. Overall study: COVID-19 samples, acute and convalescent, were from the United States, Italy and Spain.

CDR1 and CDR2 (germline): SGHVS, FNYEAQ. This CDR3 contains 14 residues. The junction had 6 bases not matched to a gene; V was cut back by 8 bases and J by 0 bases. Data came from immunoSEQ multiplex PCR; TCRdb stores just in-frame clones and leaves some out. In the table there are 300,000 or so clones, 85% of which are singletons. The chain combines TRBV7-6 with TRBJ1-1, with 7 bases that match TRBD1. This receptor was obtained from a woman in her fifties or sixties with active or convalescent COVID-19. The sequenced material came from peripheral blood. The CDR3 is CASSRDRMNTEAFF. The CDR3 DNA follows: TGTGCCAGCTCACGGGACAGAATGAACACTGAAGCTTTCTTT.